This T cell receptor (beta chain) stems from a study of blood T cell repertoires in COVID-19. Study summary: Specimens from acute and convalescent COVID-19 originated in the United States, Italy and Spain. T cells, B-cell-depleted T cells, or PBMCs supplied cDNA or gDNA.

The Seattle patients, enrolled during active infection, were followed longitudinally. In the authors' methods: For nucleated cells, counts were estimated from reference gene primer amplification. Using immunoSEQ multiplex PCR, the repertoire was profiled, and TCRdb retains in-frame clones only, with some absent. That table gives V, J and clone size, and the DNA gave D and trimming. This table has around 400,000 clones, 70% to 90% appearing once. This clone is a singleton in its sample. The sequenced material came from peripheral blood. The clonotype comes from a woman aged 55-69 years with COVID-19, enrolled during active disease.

In nucleotides, the CDR3 is TGTGCCAGCAGCTTGATACAGAATCAGCCCCAGCATTTT. Translation gives CASSLIQNQPQHF. V usage is TRBV7-2 and J usage is TRBJ1-5; D uncertain. This CDR3 has 13 residues. Germline V CDR1 and CDR2: SGHTA, FQGNSA. The germline V and J ends were trimmed by 3 bases and 4 bases, with 7 bases remaining between them.